One T cell receptor (beta chain) is described in this entry. Its antigen remains unknown. Brentuximab vedotin exposure varied, and every patient relapsed after autologous stem cell transplantation. This CDR3 is built from 15 residues. Trimming took off 0 bases at V and 8 bases at J, with 14 bases between the two ends. Germline V gene lookup returns CDR1 MNHNS and CDR2 SASEGT. The protocol was immunoSEQ multiplex PCR, while the TCRdb copy is restricted to in-frame clones and leaves out a portion. The data hold about 46,000 clones, with about three quarters observed a single time. The data were obtained in a study of PD-1 blockade in classical Hodgkin lymphoma. General observations from the study: Patients starting nivolumab less than 1 year after ASCT had lower diversity and were excluded from later analyses.

The V and J genes are TRBV6-1 and TRBJ2-1; the D is unclear. The sample consisted of peripheral blood mononuclear cells (PBMCs), taken at baseline. The receptor's source is a human donor with classical Hodgkin lymphoma. In DNA form, the CDR3 reads TGTGCCAGCAGTGAAGCGCGGCTAGGTCGACATGAGCAGTTCTTC. It specifies CASSEARLGRHEQFF.